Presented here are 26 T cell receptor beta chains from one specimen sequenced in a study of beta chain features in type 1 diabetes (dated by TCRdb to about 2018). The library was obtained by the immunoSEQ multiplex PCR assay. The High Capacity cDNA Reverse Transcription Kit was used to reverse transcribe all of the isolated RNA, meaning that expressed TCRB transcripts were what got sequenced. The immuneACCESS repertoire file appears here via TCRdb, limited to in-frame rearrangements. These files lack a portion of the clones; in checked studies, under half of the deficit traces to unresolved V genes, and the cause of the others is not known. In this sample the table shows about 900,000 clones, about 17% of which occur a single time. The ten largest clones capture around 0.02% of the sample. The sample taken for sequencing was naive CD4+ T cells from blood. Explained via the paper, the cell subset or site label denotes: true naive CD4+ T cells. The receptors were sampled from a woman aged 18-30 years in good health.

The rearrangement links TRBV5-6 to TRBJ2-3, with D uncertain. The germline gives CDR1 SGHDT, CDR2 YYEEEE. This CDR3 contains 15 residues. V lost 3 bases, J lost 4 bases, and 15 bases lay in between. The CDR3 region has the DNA TGTGCCAGCAGCTGGACCCCAAGTTCCGCAGATACGCAGTATTTT. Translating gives CASSWTPSSADTQYF. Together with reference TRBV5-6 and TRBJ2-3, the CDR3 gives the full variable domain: DAGVTQSPTHLIKTRGQQVTLRCSPKSGHDTVSWYQQALGQGPQFIFQYYEEEERQRGNFPDRFSGHQFPNYSSELNVNALLLGDSALYLCASSWTPSSADTQYFGPGTRLTVL.

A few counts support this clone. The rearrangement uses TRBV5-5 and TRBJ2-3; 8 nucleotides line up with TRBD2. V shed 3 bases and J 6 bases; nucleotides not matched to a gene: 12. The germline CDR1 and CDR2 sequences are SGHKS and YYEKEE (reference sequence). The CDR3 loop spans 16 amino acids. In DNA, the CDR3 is TGTGCCAGCAGCTACCCCCCTAGCGGGTCCCCTGATACGCAGTATTTT. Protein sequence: CASSYPPSGSPDTQYF. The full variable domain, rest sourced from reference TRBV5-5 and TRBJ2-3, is DAGVTQSPTHLIKTRGQQVTLRCSPISGHKSVSWYQQVLGQGPQFIFQYYEKEERGRGNFPDRFSARQFPNYSSELNVNALLLGDSALYLCASSYPPSGSPDTQYFGPGTRLTVL.

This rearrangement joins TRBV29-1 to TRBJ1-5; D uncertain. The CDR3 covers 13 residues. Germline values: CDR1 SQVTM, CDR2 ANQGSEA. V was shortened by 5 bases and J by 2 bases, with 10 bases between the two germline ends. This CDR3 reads CSVSEGRNQPQHF. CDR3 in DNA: TGCAGCGTTTCGGAGGGCCGCAATCAGCCCCAGCATTTT. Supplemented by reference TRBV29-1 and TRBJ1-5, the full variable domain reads SAVISQKPSRDICQRGTSLTIQCQVDSQVTMMFWYRQQPGQSLTLIATANQGSEATYESGFVIDKFPISRPNLTFSTLTVSNMSPEDSSIYLCSVSEGRNQPQHFGDGTRLSIL.

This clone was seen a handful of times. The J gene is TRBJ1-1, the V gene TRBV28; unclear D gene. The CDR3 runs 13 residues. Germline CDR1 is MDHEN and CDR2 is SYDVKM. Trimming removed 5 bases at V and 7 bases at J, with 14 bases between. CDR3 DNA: TGTGCCAGCAGTCTAGATCAGGACGGTGAAGCTTTCTTT. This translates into CASSLDQDGEAFF. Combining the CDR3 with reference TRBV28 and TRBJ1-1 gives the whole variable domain DVKVTQSSRYLVKRTGEKVFLECVQDMDHENMFWYRQDPGLGLRLIYFSYDVKMKEKGDIPEGYSVSREKKERFSLILESASTNQTSMYLCASSLDQDGEAFFGQGTRLTVV.

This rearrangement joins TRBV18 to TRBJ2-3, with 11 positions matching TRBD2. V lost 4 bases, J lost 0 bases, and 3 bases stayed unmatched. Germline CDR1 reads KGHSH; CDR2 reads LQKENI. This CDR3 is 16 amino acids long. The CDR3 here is CASSLRTSGSTDTQYF. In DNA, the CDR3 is TGTGCCAGCTCACTTCGGACTAGCGGGAGCACAGATACGCAGTATTTT.

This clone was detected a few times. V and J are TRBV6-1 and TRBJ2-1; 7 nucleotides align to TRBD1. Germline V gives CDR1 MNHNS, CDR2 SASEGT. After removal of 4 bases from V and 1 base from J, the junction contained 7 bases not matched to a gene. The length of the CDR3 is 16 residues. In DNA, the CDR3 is TGTGCCAGCAGTGGAGGGACAGCTGGGTCCTACAATGAGCAGTTCTTC. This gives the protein CASSGGTAGSYNEQFF.

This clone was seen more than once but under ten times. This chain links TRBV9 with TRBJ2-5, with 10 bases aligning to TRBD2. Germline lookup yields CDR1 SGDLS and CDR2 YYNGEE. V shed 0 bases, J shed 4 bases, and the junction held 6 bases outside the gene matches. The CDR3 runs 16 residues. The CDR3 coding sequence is TGTGCCAGCAGCGTAGGAGCTAGCGGGAGTTCAGAGACCCAGTACTTC. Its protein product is CASSVGASGSSETQYF. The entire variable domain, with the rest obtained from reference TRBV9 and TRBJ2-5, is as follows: DSGVTQTPKHLITATGQRVTLRCSPRSGDLSVYWYQQSLDQGLQFLIQYYNGEERAKGNILERFSAQQFPDLHSELNLSSLELGDSALYFCASSVGASGSSETQYFGPGTRLLVL.

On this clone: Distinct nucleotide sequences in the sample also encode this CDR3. The CDR3 loop is CASSFRRETQYF. The CDR3 DNA reads TGTGCCAGCAGCTTTAGGAGAGAGACCCAGTACTTC. V gene TRBV7-2 combines with J gene TRBJ2-5; D unclear. V lost 3 bases to trimming and J lost 4 bases, with 6 bases between them. Per germline, CDR1 SGHTA and CDR2 FQGNSA. This CDR3 region has 12 residues.

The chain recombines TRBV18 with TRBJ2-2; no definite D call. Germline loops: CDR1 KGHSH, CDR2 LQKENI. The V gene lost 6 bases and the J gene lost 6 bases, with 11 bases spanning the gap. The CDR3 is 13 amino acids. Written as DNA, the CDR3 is TGTGCCAGCTCGCCTGCGGATTCCGGGGAGCTGTTTTTT. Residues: CASSPADSGELFF.

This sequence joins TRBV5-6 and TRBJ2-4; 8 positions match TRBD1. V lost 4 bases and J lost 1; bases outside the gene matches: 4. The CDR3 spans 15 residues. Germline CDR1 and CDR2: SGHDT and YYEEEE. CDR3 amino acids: CASSPGGWAKNIQYF. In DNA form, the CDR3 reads TGTGCCAGCAGCCCAGGGGGCTGGGCCAAAAACATTCAGTACTTC.

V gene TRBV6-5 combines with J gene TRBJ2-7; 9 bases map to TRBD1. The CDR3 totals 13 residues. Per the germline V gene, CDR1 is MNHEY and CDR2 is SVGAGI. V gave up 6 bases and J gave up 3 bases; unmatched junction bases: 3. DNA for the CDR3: TGTGCCAGCAGAGGGACAGGGAGCTACGAGCAGTACTTC. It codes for CASRGTGSYEQYF.

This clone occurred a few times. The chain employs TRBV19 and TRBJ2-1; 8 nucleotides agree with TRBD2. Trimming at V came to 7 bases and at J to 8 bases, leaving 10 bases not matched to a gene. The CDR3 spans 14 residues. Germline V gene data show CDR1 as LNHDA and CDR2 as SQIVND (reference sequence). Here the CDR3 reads CASTGLAFSDEQFF. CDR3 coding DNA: TGTGCCAGTACCGGACTAGCCTTCAGCGATGAGCAGTTCTTC.

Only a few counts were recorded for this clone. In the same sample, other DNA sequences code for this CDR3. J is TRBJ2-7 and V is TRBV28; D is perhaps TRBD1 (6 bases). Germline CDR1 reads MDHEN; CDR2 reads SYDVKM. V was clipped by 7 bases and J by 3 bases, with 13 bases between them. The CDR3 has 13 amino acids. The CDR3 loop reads CASTPGQGYEQYF. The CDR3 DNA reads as TGTGCCAGCACCCCGGGACAAGGCTACGAGCAGTACTTC.

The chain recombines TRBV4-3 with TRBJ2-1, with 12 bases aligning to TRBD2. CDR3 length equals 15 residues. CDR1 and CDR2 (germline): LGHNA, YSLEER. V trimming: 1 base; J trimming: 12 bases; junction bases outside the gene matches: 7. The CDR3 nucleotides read TGCGCCAGCAGCCAAGCGACTAGCGGGAGCGGGAGGCAGTTCTTC. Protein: CASSQATSGSGRQFF.

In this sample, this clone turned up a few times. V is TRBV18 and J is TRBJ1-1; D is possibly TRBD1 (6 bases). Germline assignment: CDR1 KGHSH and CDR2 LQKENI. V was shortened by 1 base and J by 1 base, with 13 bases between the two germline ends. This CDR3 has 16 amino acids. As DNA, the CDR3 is TGTGCCAGCTCACCACGACCAGGACAGCAGAACACTGAAGCTTTCTTT. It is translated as CASSPRPGQQNTEAFF.

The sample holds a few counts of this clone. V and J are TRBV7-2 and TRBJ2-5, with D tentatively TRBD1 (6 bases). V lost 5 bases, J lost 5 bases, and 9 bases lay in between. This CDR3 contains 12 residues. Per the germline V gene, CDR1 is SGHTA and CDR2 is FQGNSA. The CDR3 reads CASSKRGETQYF. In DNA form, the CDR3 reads TGTGCCAGCAGCAAAAGGGGGGAGACCCAGTACTTC.

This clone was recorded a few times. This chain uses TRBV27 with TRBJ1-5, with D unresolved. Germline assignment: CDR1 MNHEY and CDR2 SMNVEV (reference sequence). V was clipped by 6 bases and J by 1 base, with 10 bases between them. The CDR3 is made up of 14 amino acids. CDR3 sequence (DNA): TGTGCCAGCAGGGCCTTACAGAGCAATCAGCCCCAGCATTTT. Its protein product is CASRALQSNQPQHF.

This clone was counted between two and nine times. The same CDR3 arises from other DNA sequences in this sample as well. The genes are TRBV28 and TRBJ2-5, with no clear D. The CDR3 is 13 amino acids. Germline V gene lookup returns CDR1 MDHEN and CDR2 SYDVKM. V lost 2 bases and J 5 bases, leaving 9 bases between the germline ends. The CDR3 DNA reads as TGTGCCAGCAGTTTAGGTGGACGGGAGACCCAGTACTTC. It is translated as CASSLGGRETQYF. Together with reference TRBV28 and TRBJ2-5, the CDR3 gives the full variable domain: DVKVTQSSRYLVKRTGEKVFLECVQDMDHENMFWYRQDPGLGLRLIYFSYDVKMKEKGDIPEGYSVSREKKERFSLILESASTNQTSMYLCASSLGGRETQYFGPGTRLLVL.

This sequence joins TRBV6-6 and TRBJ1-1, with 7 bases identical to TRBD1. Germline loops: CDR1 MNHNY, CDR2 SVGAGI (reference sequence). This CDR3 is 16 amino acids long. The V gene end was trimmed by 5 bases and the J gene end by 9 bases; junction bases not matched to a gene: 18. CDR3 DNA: TGTGCCAGCAGTGCCGGGACAGCTATTACCCTTGGGAAAGCTTTCTTT. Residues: CASSAGTAITLGKAFF.

CDR3 protein: CASSLDPTSLEKFF. The CDR3 region has the DNA TGTGCCAGCAGCTTAGACCCTACTAGCTTAGAAAAGTTCTTC. V and J are TRBV7-2 and TRBJ2-1, with a possible D match to TRBD2 (6 bases). The CDR3 consists of 14 residues. Germline assignment: CDR1 SGHTA and CDR2 FQGNSA. Trimming removed 1 base at V and 14 bases at J, with 18 bases between.

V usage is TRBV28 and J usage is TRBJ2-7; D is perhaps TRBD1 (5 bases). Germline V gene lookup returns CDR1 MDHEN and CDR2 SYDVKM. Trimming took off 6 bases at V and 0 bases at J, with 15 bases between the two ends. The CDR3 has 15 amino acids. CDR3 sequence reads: CASSLPGQDSYEQYF. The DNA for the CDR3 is TGTGCCAGCAGCCTCCCAGGGCAGGACTCCTACGAGCAGTACTTC.

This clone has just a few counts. Here the CDR3 reads CASSVAMEDTIYF. The CDR3 DNA reads as TGTGCCAGCAGCGTAGCGATGGAGGACACCATATATTTT. This chain joins TRBV9 and TRBJ1-3; D call uncertain. This CDR3 has 13 amino acids. Deletions cut 0 bases from V and 8 bases from J, with 9 bases between. Germline assignment: CDR1 SGDLS and CDR2 YYNGEE.

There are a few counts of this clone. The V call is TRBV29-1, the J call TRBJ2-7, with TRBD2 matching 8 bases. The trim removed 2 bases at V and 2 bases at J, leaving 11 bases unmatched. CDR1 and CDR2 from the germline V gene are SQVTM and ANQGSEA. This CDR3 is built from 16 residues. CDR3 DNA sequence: TGCAGCGTTGAACGGTTTAGCGGGGAAAGAGCCTACGAGCAGTACTTC. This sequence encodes CSVERFSGERAYEQYF.

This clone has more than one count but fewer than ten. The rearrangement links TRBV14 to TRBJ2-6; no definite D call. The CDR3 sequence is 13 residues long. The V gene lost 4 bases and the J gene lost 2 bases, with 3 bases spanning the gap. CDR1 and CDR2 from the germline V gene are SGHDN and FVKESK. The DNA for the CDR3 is TGTGCCAGCAGCCTACCTGGGGCCAACGTCCTGACTTTC. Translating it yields CASSLPGANVLTF.

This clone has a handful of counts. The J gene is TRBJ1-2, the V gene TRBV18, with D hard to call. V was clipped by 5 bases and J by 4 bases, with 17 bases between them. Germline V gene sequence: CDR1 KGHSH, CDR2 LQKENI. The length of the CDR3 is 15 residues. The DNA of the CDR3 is TGTGCCAGCTCAATTGACGGCTTAGGCATCTATGGCTACACCTTC. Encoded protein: CASSIDGLGIYGYTF.

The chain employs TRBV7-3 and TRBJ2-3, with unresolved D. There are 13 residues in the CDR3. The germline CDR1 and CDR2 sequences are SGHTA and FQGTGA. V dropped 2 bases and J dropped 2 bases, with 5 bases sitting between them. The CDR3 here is CASSLWTTDTQYF. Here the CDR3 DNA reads TGTGCCAGCAGCTTATGGACCACAGATACGCAGTATTTT.